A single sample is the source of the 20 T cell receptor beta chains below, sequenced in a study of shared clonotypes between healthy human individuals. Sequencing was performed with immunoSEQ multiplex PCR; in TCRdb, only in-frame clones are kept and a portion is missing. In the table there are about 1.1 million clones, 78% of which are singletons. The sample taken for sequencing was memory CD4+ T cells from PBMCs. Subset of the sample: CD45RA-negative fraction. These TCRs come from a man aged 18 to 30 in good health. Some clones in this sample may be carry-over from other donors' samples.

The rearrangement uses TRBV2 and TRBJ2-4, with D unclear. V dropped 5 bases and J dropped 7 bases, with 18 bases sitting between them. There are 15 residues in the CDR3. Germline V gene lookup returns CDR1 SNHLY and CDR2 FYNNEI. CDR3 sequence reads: CASSTDTPKANIQYF. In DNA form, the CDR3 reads TGTGCCAGCAGTACCGACACTCCAAAGGCGAACATTCAGTACTTC.

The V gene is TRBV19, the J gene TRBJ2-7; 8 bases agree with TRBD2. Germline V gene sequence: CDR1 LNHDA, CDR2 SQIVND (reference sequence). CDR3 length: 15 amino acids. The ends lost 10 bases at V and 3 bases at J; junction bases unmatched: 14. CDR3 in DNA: TGTGCCAACCCAACTAGCGGACTAACAGACTACGAGCAGTACTTC. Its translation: CANPTSGLTDYEQYF. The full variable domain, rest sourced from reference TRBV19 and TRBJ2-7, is DGGITQSPKYLFRKEGQNVTLSCEQNLNHDAMYWYRQDPGQGLRLIYYSQIVNDFQKGDIAEGYSVSREKKESFPLTVTSAQKNPTAFYLCANPTSGLTDYEQYFGPGTRLTVT.

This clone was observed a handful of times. The CDR3 loop is CASSPQQGRYTF. CDR3 coding DNA: TGTGCCAGTAGTCCACAACAGGGGCGCTACACCTTC. This chain links TRBV19 with TRBJ1-2; 7 nucleotides agree with TRBD1. This CDR3 contains 12 residues. Germline CDR1 is LNHDA and CDR2 is SQIVND (reference sequence). Unmatched junction bases numbered 6, after V lost 5 bases and J lost 9 bases.

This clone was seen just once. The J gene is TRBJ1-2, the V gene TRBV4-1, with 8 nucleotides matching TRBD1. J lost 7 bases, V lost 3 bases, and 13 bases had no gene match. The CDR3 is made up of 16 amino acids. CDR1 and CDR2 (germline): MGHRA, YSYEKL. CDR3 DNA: TGCGCCAGCAGCCAGAAGATGACAGGGGACAGCGGTGGCTACACCTTC. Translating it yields CASSQKMTGDSGGYTF.

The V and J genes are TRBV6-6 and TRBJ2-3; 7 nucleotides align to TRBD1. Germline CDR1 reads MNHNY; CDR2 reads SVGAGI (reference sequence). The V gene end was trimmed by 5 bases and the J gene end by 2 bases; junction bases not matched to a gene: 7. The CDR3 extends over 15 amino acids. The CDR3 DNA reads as TGTGCCAGCAGTAATCGACAGGGCTACACAGATACGCAGTATTTT. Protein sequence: CASSNRQGYTDTQYF.

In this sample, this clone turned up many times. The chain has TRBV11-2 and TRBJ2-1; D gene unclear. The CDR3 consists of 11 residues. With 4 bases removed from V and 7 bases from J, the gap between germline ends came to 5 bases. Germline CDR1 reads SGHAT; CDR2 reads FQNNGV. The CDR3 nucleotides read TGTGCCAGCAGCTCTTTAAATGAGCAGTTCTTC. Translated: CASSSLNEQFF.

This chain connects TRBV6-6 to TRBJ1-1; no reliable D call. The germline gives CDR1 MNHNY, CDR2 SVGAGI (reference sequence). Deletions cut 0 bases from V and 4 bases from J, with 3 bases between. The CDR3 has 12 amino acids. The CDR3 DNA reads TGTGCCAGCAGTTACTCTACCACTGAAGCTTTCTTT. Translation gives CASSYSTTEAFF.

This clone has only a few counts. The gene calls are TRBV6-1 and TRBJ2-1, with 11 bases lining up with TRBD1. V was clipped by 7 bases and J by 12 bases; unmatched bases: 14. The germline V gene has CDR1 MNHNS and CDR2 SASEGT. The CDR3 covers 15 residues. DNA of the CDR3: TGTGCCAGCATACCGCCGGGACAGGGGGTCGGGGGGCAGTTCTTC. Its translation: CASIPPGQGVGGQFF.

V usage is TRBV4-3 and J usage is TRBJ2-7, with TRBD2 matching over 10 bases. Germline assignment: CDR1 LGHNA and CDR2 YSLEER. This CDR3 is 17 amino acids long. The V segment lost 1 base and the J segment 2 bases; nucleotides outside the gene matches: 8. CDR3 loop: CASSQGGRAGGPYEQYF. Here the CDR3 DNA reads TGCGCCAGCAGCCAAGGGGGCCGAGCGGGAGGGCCCTACGAGCAGTACTTC.

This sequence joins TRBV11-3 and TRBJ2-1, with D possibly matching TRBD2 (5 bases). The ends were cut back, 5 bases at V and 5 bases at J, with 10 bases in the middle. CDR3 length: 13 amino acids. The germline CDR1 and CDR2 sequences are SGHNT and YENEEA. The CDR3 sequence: CASSPGLDNEQFF. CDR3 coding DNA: TGTGCCAGCAGCCCTGGACTGGACAATGAGCAGTTCTTC.

The CDR3 coding sequence is TGTGCCAGTAGGAACACAGGGGGAGCTGGTGGCTACACCTTC. Translating gives CASRNTGGAGGYTF. The chain carries TRBV19 and TRBJ1-2; 8 nucleotides match TRBD1. Germline V gives CDR1 LNHDA, CDR2 SQIVND (reference sequence). V gave up 6 bases and J gave up 7 bases; unmatched junction bases: 10. The CDR3 totals 14 residues. The whole variable domain, filled in from reference TRBV19 and TRBJ1-2, reads DGGITQSPKYLFRKEGQNVTLSCEQNLNHDAMYWYRQDPGQGLRLIYYSQIVNDFQKGDIAEGYSVSREKKESFPLTVTSAQKNPTAFYLCASRNTGGAGGYTFGSGTRLTVV.

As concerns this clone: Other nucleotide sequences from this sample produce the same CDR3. CDR3 in amino acids: CASSFPGGYEQYF. CDR3 bases: TGCGCCAGCAGCTTTCCGGGAGGCTACGAGCAGTACTTC. The chain employs TRBV5-1 and TRBJ2-7; 7 bases agree with TRBD2. The length of the CDR3 is 13 residues. Per germline, CDR1 SGHRS and CDR2 YFSETQ. V was clipped by 2 bases and J by 3 bases; unmatched bases: 2.

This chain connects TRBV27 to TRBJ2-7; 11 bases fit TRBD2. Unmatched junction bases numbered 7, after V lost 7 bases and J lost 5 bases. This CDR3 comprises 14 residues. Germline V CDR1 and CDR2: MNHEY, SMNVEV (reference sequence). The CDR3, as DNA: TGTGCCAGCAATAACCTAGCGGGAGGTGACGAGCAGTACTTC. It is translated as CASNNLAGGDEQYF.

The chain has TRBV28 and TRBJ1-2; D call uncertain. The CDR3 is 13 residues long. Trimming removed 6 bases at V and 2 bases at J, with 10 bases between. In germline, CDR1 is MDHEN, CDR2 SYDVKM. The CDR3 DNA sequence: TGTGCCAGCAGACAAGACGGGAACTATGGCTACACCTTC. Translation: CASRQDGNYGYTF.

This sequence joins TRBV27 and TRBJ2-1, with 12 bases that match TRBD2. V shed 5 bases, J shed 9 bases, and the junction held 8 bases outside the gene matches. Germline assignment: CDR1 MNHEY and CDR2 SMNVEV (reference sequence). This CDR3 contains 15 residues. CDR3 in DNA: TGTGCCAGCAGTCTCACTAGCGGGAGGCCCCCTGAGCAGTTCTTC. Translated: CASSLTSGRPPEQFF.

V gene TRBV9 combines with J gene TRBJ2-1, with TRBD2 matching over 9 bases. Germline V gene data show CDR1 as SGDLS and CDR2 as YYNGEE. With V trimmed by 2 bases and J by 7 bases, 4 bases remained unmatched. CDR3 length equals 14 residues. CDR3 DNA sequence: TGTGCCAGCAGCGTTAGCGGGAGTGTGAATGAGCAGTTCTTC. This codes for CASSVSGSVNEQFF.

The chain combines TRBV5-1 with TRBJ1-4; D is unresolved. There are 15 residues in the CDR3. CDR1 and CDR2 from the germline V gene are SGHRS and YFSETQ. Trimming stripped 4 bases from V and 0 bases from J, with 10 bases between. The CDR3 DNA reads TGCGCCAGCAGCCCCCTTGGTGCAACTAATGAAAAACTGTTTTTT. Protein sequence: CASSPLGATNEKLFF.

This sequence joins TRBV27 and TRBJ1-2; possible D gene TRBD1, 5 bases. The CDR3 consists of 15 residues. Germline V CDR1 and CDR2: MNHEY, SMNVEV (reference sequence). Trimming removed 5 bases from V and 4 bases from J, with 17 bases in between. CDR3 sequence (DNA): TGTGCCAGCAGTCCAAGGGACCAGTCTAGCTATGGCTACACCTTC. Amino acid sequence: CASSPRDQSSYGYTF.

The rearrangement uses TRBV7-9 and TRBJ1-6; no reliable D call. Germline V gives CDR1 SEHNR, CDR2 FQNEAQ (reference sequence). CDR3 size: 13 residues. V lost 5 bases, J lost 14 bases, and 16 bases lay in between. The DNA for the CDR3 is TGTGCCAGCAGCGCTACCAGTCGGGAAGCCCTCCACTTT. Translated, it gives CASSATSREALHF.

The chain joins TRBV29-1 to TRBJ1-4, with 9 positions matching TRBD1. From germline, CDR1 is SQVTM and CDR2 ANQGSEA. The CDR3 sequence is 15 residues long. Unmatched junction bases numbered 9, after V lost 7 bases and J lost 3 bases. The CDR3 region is CSAGTGSNSNEKLFF. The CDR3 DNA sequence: TGCAGCGCGGGGACAGGGTCCAACTCTAATGAAAAACTGTTTTTT.